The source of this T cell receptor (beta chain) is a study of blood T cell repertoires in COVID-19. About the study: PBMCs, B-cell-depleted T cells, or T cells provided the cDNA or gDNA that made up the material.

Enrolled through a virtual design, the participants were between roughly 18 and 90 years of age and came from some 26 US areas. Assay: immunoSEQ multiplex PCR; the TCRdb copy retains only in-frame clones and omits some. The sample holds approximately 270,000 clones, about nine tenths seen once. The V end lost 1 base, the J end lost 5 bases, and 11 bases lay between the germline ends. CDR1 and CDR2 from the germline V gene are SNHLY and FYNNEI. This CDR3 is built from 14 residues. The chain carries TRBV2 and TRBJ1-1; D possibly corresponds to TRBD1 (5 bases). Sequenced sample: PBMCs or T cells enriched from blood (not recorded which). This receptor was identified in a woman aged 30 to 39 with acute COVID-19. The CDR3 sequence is CASSEGPRVTEAFF. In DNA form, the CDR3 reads TGTGCCAGCAGTGAAGGGCCCAGGGTGACTGAAGCTTTCTTT.